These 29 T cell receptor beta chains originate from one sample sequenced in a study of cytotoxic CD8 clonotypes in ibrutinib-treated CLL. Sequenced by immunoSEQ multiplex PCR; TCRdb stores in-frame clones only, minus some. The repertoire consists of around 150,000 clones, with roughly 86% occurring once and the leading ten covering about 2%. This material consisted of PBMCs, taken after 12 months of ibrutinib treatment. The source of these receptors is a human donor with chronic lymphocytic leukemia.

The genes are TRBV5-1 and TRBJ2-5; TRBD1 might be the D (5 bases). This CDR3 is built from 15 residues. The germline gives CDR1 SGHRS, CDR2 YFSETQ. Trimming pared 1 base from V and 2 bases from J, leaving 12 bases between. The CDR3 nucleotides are TGCGCCAGCAGCTTGCAGGACAAAACACAAGAGACCCAGTACTTC. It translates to CASSLQDKTQETQYF.

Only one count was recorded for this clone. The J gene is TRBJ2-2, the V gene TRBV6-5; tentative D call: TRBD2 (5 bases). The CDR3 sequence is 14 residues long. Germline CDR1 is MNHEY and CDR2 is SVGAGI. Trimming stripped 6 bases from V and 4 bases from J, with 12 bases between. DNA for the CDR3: TGTGCCAGCAGAGTACCCCGGGGCACCGGGGAGCTGTTTTTT. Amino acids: CASRVPRGTGELFF.

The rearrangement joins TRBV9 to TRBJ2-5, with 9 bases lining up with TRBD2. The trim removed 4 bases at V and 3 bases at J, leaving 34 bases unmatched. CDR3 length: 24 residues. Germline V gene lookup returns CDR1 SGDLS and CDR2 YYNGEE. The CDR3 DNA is TGTGCCAGCAGCTCAACGACCGGGACTCCCAGAGCCACTGTAGCGGGAGCTACGGAAGAGACCCAGTACTTC. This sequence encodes CASSSTTGTPRATVAGATEETQYF.

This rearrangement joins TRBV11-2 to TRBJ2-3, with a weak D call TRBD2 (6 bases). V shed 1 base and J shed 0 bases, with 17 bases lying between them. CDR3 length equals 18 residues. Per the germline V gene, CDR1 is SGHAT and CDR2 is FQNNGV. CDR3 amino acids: CASSLGEGLFRSTDTQYF. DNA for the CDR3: TGTGCCAGCAGCTTAGGAGAGGGACTCTTCCGCAGCACAGATACGCAGTATTTT.

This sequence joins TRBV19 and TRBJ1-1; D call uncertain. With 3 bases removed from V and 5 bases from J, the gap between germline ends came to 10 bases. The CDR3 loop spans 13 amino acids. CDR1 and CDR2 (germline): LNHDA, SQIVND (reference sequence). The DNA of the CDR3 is TGTGCCAGTAGTATGGCGTGGGGAACTGAAGCTTTCTTT. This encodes CASSMAWGTEAFF.

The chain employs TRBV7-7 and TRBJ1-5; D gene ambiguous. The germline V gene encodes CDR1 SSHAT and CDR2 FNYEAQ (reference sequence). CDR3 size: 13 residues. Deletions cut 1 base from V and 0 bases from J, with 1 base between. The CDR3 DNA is TGTGCCAGCAGCTTAGATAGCAATCAGCCCCAGCATTTT. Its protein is CASSLDSNQPQHF.

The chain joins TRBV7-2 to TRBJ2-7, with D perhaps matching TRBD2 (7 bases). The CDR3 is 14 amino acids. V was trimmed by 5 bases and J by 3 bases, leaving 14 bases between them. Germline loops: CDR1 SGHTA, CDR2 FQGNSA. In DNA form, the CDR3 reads TGTGCCAGCAGCCCGGGGGGCAGTATCTACGAGCAGTACTTC. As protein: CASSPGGSIYEQYF. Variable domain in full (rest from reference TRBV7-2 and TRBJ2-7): GAGVSQSPSNKVTEKGKDVELRCDPISGHTALYWYRQSLGQGLEFLIYFQGNSAPDKSGLPSDRFSAERTGGSVSTLTIQRTQQEDSAVYLCASSPGGSIYEQYFGPGTRLTVT.

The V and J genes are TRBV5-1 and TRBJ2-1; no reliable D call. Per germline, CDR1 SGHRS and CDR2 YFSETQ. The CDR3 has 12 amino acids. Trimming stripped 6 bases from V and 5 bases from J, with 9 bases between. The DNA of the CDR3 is TGCGCCAGCACTGCCTCTAACAATGAGCAGTTCTTC. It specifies CASTASNNEQFF.

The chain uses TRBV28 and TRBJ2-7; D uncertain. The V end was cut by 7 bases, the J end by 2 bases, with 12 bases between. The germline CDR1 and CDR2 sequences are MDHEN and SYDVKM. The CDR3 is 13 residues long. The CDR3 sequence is CASTLSVAYEQYF. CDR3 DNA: TGTGCCAGCACCCTTAGTGTGGCCTACGAGCAGTACTTC.

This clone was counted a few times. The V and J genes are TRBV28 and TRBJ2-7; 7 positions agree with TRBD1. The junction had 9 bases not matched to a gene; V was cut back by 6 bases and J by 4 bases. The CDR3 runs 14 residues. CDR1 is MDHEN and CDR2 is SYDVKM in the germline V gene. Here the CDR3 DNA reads TGTGCCAGCAGGACGCCGGGACAGAAGTACGAGCAGTACTTC. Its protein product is CASRTPGQKYEQYF.

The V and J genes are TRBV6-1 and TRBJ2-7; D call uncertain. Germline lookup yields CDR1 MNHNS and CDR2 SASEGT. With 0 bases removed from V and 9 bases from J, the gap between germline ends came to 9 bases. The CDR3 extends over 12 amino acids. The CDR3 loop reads CASSEAATPQYF. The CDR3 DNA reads TGTGCCAGCAGTGAAGCAGCGACTCCGCAGTACTTC.

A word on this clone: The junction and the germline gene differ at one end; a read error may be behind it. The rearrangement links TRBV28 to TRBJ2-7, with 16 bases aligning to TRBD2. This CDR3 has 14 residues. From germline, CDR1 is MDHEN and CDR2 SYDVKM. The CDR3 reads CASSLGTSGRAYNF. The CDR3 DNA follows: TGTGCCAGCAGTTTAGGGACTAGCGGGAGGGCCTATAACTTC.

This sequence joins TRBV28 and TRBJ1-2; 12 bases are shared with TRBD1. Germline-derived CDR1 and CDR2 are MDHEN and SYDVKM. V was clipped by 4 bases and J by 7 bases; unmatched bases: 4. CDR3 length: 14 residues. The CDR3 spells CASSSGTGGRGYTF. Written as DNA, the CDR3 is TGTGCCAGCAGTTCCGGGACAGGGGGCCGTGGCTACACCTTC.

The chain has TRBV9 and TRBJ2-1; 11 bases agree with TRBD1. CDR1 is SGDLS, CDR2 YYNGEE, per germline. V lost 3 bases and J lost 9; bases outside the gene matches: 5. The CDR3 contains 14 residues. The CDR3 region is CASSEDRGQSEQFF. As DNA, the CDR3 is TGTGCCAGCAGCGAGGACAGGGGGCAGAGTGAGCAGTTCTTC. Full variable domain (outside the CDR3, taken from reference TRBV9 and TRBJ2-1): DSGVTQTPKHLITATGQRVTLRCSPRSGDLSVYWYQQSLDQGLQFLIQYYNGEERAKGNILERFSAQQFPDLHSELNLSSLELGDSALYFCASSEDRGQSEQFFGPGTRLTVL.

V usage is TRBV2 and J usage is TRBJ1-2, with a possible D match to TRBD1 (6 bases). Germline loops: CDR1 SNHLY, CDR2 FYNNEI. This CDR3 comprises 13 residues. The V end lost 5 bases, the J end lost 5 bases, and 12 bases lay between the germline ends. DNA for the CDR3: TGTGCCAGCAGTCCACAGGGAAGATATGGCTACACCTTC. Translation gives CASSPQGRYGYTF. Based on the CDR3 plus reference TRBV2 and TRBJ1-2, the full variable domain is EPEVTQTPSHQVTQMGQEVILRCVPISNHLYFYWYRQILGQKVEFLVSFYNNEISEKSEIFDDQFSVERPDGSNFTLKIRSTKLEDSAMYFCASSPQGRYGYTFGSGTRLTVV.

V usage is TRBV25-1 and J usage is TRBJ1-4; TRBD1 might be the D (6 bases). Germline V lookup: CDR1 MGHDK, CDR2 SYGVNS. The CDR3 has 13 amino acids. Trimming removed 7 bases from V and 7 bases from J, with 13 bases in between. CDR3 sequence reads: CASTQGLGEKLFF. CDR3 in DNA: TGTGCCAGCACGCAGGGGTTAGGTGAAAAACTGTTTTTT.

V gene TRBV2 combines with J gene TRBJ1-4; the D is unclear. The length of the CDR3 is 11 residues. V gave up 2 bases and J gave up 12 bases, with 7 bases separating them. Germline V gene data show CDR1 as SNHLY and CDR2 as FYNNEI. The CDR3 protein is CASSEPTQLFF. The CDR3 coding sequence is TGTGCCAGCAGTGAACCCACGCAACTGTTTTTT.

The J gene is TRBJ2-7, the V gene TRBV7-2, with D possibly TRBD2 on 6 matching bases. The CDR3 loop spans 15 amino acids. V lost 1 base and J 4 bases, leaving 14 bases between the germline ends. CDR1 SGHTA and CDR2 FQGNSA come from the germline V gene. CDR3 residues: CASSLVRTTLYEQYF. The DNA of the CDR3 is TGTGCCAGCAGCTTAGTGAGGACTACCCTTTACGAGCAGTACTTC.

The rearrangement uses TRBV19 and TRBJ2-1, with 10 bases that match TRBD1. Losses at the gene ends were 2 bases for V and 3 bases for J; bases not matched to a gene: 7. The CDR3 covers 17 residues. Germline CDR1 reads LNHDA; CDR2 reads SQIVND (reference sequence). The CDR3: CASSISRDRGLYNEQFF. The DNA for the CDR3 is TGTGCCAGTAGTATAAGTCGGGACAGGGGACTCTACAATGAGCAGTTCTTC.

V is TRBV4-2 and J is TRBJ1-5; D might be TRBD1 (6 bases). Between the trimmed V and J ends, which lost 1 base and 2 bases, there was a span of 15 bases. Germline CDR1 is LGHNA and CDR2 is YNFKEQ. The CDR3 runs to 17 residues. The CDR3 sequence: CASSQGAVRGRNQPQHF. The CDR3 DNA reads TGTGCCAGCAGCCAAGGGGCCGTCAGGGGACGCAATCAGCCCCAGCATTTT.

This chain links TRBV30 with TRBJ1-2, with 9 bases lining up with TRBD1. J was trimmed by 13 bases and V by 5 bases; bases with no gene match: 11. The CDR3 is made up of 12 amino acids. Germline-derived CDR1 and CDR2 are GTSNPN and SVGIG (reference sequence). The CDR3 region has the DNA TGTGCCTGGGTGAGAACAGGGGGCGCGGCCACCTTC. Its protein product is CAWVRTGGAATF.

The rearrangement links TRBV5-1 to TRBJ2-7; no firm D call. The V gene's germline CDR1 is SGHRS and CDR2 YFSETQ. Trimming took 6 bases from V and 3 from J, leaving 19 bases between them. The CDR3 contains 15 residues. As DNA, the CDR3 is TGCGCCAGCAAGAGATCCCTAGAGGAGCGCTACGAGCAGTACTTC. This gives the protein CASKRSLEERYEQYF.

Here the CDR3 reads CASRQAGSGGYTF. The CDR3 DNA is TGTGCCAGCAGACAGGCAGGGTCGGGAGGCTACACCTTC. The chain carries TRBV5-4 and TRBJ1-2, with D maybe TRBD1 (5 bases). The germline V gene has CDR1 SGHNT and CDR2 YYREEE (reference sequence). The CDR3 is 13 residues long. V was shortened by 5 bases and J by 8 bases, with 16 bases between the two germline ends.

The CDR3 sequence is CASQTFVNTEAFF. The CDR3 coding sequence is TGTGCCAGCCAGACATTCGTCAACACTGAAGCTTTCTTT. The chain recombines TRBV6-1 with TRBJ1-1, with D unresolved. V lost 8 bases to trimming and J lost 2 bases, with 12 bases between them. CDR1 is MNHNS, CDR2 SASEGT, per germline. The CDR3 spans 13 residues.

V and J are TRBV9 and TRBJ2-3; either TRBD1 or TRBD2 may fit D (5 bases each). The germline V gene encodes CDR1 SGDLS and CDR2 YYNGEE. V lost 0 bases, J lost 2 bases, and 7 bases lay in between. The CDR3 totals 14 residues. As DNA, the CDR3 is TGTGCCAGCAGCGTAGCCGGGGCCACAGATACGCAGTATTTT. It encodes CASSVAGATDTQYF.

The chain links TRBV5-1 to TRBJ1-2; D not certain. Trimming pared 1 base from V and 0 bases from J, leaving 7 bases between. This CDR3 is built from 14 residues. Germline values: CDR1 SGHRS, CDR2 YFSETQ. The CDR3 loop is CASSLRESNYGYTF. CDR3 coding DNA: TGCGCCAGCAGCTTGCGGGAATCTAACTATGGCTACACCTTC.

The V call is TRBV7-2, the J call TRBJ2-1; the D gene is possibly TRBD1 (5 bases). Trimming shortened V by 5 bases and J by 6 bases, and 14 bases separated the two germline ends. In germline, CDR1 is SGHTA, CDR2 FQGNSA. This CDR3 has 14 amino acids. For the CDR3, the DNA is TGTGCCAGCAGCGATCAGGGTGGTCCCAATGAGCAGTTCTTC. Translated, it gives CASSDQGGPNEQFF.

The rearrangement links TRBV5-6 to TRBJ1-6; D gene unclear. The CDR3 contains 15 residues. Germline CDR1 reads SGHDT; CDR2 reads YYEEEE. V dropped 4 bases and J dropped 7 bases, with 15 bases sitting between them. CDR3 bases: TGTGCCAGCAGCACAAACCCAACGGACAATTCACCCCTCCACTTT. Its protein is CASSTNPTDNSPLHF.

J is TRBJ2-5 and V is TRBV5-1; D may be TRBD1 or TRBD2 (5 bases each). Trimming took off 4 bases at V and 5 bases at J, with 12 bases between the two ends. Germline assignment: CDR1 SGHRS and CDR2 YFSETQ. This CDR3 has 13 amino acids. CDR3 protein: CASSPGAGETQYF. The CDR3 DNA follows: TGCGCCAGCAGCCCCGGGGCTGGGGAGACCCAGTACTTC.